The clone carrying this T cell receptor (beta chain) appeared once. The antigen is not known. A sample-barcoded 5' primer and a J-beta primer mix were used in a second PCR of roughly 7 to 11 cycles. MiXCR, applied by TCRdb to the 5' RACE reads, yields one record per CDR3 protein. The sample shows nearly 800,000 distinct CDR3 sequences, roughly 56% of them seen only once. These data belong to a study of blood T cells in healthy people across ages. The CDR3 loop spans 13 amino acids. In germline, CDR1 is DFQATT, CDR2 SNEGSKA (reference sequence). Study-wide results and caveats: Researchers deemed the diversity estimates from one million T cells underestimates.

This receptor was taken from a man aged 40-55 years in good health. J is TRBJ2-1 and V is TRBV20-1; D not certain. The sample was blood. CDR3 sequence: CSLRRPGTNEQFF. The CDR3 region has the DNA TGCAGCCTTAGGCGACCCGGAACCAATGAGCAGTTCTTC.